The 19 T cell receptor beta chains presented below share a single source sample, sequenced in a study of T-cell reconstitution after alpha-beta-depleted transplantation in children. Construction of the TCRbeta library involved unique molecular identifiers. TCRdb reprocessed the PCR reads via MiXCR and lists one record per CDR3 protein. The sample lists 490,000 or so distinct CDR3 sequences, roughly a tenth seen once, with about 2.1% in the top ten. The sample in question was PBMCs, obtained before TCRalphabeta/CD19-depleted stem cell transplant. The receptors here all came from a child aged 2-15 years with inherited bone marrow failure, due to receive a stem cell transplant.

This clonotype was seen ten or more times. V is TRBV7-8 and J is TRBJ1-5, with D hard to call. Trimming removed 5 bases from V and 3 bases from J, with 14 bases in between. The germline V gene encodes CDR1 SGHVS and CDR2 FQNEAQ. This CDR3 has 15 amino acids. The CDR3 DNA reads TGTGCCAGCAGCCCATCGGGATTCGACAATCAGCCCCAGCATTTT. It is translated as CASSPSGFDNQPQHF.

The chain uses TRBV20-1 and TRBJ2-5, with 10 positions matching TRBD1. Germline CDR1 is DFQATT and CDR2 is SNEGSKA (reference sequence). The trim removed 5 bases at V and 4 bases at J, leaving 7 bases unmatched. The CDR3 runs to 14 residues. CDR3 region: CSAPARDRGETQYF. For the CDR3, the DNA is TGCAGTGCTCCTGCCCGGGACAGGGGAGAGACCCAGTACTTC.

This clonotype was picked up many times. V is TRBV4-1 and J is TRBJ2-7; possibly TRBD1 or TRBD2 for D (5 bases each). The ends were cut back, 3 bases at V and 4 bases at J, with 13 bases in the middle. The germline V gene has CDR1 MGHRA and CDR2 YSYEKL. The length of the CDR3 is 14 residues. This chain's CDR3 is CASSQSHGAYEQYF. CDR3 coding DNA: TGCGCCAGCAGCCAGTCCCACGGGGCTTACGAGCAGTACTTC.

Of note for this clonotype: One base away lies a much larger clone, so this may be a sequencing read error. The chain joins TRBV20-1 to TRBJ1-5; D is unresolved. This CDR3 has 14 amino acids. Germline values: CDR1 DFQATT, CDR2 SNEGSKA (reference sequence). CDR3 protein: CSARRAGNNQPHHF. The CDR3, as DNA: TGCAGTGCTAGGAGGGCGGGGAACAATCAGCCCCACCATTTT.

This chain connects TRBV4-2 to TRBJ1-1; possible D gene TRBD1, 5 bases. The CDR3 runs 19 residues. CDR1 is LGHNA and CDR2 is YNFKEQ in the germline V gene. V was clipped by 4 bases and J by 1 base, with 25 bases between them. Written as DNA, the CDR3 is TGTGCCAGCAGCCTTCAAACTGCGGGACTTATTAAGAGGAACACTGAAGCTTTCTTT. This translates into CASSLQTAGLIKRNTEAFF.

This clonotype was seen many times. At one end the junction does not follow the germline gene, possibly because of a read error. The gene calls are TRBV29-1 and TRBJ2-6; TRBD1 matches 9 bases. Germline-derived CDR1 and CDR2 are SQVTM and ANQGSEA. The CDR3 runs 16 residues. The CDR3 DNA reads as TGCAGCGCCAGACAGGGGGAAGGTCCTGGGTCCAACGTCCTGACTTTC. Encoded protein: CSARQGEGPGSNVLTF.

There are many counts of this clonotype. This chain connects TRBV2 to TRBJ2-7; 8 bases are shared with TRBD1. Per germline, CDR1 SNHLY and CDR2 FYNNEI. Trimming cost V 6 bases and J 2 bases; bases outside gene matches: 9. The CDR3 has 15 amino acids. CDR3 residues: CASSESRTGPYEQYF. The CDR3 nucleotides read TGTGCCAGCAGCGAGTCCCGGACAGGGCCCTACGAGCAGTACTTC.

The chain carries TRBV14 and TRBJ2-7, with TRBD2 matching 9 bases. The V gene end was trimmed by 4 bases and the J gene end by 0 bases; junction bases not matched to a gene: 7. This CDR3 spans 16 amino acids. Germline V lookup: CDR1 SGHDN, CDR2 FVKESK. CDR3 loop: CASSRLAGPLSYEQYF. The CDR3 nucleotides read TGTGCCAGCAGCCGGCTAGCGGGACCCCTCTCCTACGAGCAGTACTTC. The full variable domain, rest sourced from reference TRBV14 and TRBJ2-7, is EAGVTQFPSHSVIEKGQTVTLRCDPISGHDNLYWYRRVMGKEIKFLLHFVKESKQDESGMPNNRFLAERTGGTYSTLKVQPAELEDSGVYFCASSRLAGPLSYEQYFGPGTRLTVT.

The rearrangement joins TRBV20-1 to TRBJ2-5; the D gene is possibly TRBD1 (6 bases). Per germline, CDR1 DFQATT and CDR2 SNEGSKA (reference sequence). The CDR3 is 12 amino acids. DNA for the CDR3: TGCACCACCCCGGACAGACAAGAGACCCAGTACTTC. This encodes CTTPDRQETQYF.

This clonotype was recorded many times. This chain joins TRBV7-2 and TRBJ1-2; D unresolved. V was shortened by 5 bases and J by 8 bases, with 9 bases between the two germline ends. The germline V gene encodes CDR1 SGHTA and CDR2 FQGNSA. The CDR3 runs 11 residues. The CDR3 sequence is CASSPINGYTF. CDR3 in DNA: TGTGCCAGCAGCCCAATCAACGGCTACACCTTC.

This clonotype came up many times. The chain joins TRBV5-1 to TRBJ2-1; either TRBD1 or TRBD2 may fit D (6 bases each). V was cut by 1 base and J by 0 bases, with 8 bases left in between. The CDR3 extends over 15 amino acids. Germline values: CDR1 SGHRS, CDR2 YFSETQ. The CDR3 coding sequence is TGCGCCAGCAGCTTGCCGGGGGCCTCCTACAATGAGCAGTTCTTC. Translation: CASSLPGASYNEQFF.

This clonotype turned up a few times. The chain combines TRBV24-1 with TRBJ2-1, with D tentatively TRBD2 (5 bases). The CDR3 extends over 17 amino acids. The V end lost 7 bases, the J end lost 0 bases, and 18 bases lay between the germline ends. Germline CDR1 KGHDR, CDR2 SFDVKD. The CDR3 reads CATRPGVASSSYNEQFF. As DNA, the CDR3 is TGTGCCACCAGGCCTGGGGTAGCGTCGAGCTCCTACAATGAGCAGTTCTTC.

This clonotype has a handful of counts. V gene TRBV7-2 combines with J gene TRBJ2-7, with D possibly TRBD2 on 5 matching bases. V was pared by 6 bases and J by 1 base, with 10 bases between. The CDR3 sequence is 13 residues long. Per germline, CDR1 SGHTA and CDR2 FQGNSA. The CDR3 reads CASRDLSSYEQYF. CDR3 coding DNA: TGTGCCAGCAGGGACTTATCTTCCTACGAGCAGTACTTC.

This clonotype came up a few times. The rearrangement links TRBV29-1 to TRBJ2-7, with 14 bases fitting TRBD2. J was trimmed by 4 bases and V by 2 bases; bases with no gene match: 7. The CDR3 extends over 16 amino acids. Germline CDR1 and CDR2: SQVTM and ANQGSEA. The CDR3 sequence: CSVEKGLAGVAYEQYF. The CDR3 DNA follows: TGCAGCGTTGAAAAGGGACTAGCGGGAGTAGCGTACGAGCAGTACTTC.

This chain uses TRBV12-3 or TRBV12-4 with TRBJ2-7; D possibly uses TRBD1 or TRBD2 (5 bases each). V lost 7 bases to trimming and J lost 1 base, with 17 bases between them. The CDR3 runs to 15 residues. The CDR3 nucleotides read TGTGCCAGCACCGAATCCGGGACGCCGTCCTACGAGCAGTACTTC. Protein: CASTESGTPSYEQYF.

This clonotype was observed at least ten times. V usage is TRBV4-3 and J usage is TRBJ1-1; D remains unclear. Germline CDR1 LGHNA, CDR2 YSLEER. Trimming stripped 8 bases from V and 4 bases from J, with 14 bases between. This CDR3 comprises 13 residues. This CDR3 reads CASQDSRGTEAFF. Written as DNA, the CDR3 is TGCGCCAGCCAAGACTCTAGAGGCACTGAAGCTTTCTTT.

Remarks on this clonotype: A much larger clone lies a single base off, so this may be a read error. V usage is TRBV7-8 and J usage is TRBJ2-1; 8 bases are shared with TRBD2. CDR1 and CDR2 from the germline V gene are SGHVS and FQNEAQ. The CDR3 is made up of 17 amino acids. CDR3 coding DNA: TGTGCCAGCAGCTTTCCCATACAGCGGGAGATTAACAATGAGCACTTCTTC. Its translation: CASSFPIQREINNEHFF.

This clonotype was observed many times. This chain connects TRBV14 to TRBJ2-1; D call uncertain. Trimming removed 10 bases at V and 8 bases at J, with 9 bases between. Germline V lookup: CDR1 SGHDN, CDR2 FVKESK. This CDR3 is built from 10 residues. As DNA, the CDR3 is TGTGCCAACCTAGGAGATGAGCAGTTCTTC. Translating gives CANLGDEQFF.

The chain combines TRBV20-1 with TRBJ2-1; the D gene could be TRBD1 or TRBD2 (5 bases each). Trimming took off 6 bases at V and 11 bases at J, with 17 bases between the two ends. This CDR3 contains 12 residues. CDR1 is DFQATT and CDR2 is SNEGSKA in the germline V gene (reference sequence). The CDR3: CSARPGPPQQFF. The DNA for the CDR3 is TGCAGTGCCCGACCGGGACCCCCTCAGCAGTTCTTC.